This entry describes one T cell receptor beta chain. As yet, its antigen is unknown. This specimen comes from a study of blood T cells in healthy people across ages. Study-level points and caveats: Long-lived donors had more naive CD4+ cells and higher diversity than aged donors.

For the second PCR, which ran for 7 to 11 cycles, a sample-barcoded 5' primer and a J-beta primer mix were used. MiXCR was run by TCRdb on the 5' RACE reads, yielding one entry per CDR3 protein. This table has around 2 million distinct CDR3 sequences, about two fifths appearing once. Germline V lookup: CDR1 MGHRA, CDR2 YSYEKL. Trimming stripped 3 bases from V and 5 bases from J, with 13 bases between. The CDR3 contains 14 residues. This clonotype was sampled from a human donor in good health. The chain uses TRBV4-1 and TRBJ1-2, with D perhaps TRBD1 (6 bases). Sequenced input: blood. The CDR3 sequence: CASSQGSTGYGYTF. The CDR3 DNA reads TGCGCCAGCAGCCAGGGGTCTACAGGGTATGGCTACACCTTC.